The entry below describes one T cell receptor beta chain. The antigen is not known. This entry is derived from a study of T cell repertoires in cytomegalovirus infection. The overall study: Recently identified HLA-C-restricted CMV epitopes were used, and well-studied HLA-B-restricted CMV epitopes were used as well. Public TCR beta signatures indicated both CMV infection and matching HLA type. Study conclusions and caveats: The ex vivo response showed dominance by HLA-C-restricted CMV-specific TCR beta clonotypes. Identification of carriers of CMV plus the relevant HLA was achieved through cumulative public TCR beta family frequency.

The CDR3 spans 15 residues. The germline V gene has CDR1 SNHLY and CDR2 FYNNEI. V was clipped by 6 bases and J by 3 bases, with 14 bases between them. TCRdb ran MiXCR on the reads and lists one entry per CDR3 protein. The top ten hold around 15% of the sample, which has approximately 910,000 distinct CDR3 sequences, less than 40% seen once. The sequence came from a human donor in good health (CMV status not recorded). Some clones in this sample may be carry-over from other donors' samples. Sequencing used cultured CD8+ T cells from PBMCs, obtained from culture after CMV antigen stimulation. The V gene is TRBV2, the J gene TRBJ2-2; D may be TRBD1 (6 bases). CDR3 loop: CASSLTTGYTGELFF. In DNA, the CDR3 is TGTGCCAGCAGCCTTACCACAGGGTACACCGGGGAGCTGTTTTTT.